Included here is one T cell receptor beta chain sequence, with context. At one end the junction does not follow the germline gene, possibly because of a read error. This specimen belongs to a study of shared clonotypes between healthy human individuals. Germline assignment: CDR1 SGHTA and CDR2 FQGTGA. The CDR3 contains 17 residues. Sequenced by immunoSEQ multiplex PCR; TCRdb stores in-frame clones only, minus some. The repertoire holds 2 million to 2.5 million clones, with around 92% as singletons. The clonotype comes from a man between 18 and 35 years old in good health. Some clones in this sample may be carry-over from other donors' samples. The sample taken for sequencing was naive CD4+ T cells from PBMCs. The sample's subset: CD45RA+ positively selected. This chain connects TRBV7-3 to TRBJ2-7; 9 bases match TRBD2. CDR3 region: CASSLTTGTSSIYEQYF. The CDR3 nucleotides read TGTGCCAGCAGCCTAACTACGGGGACTAGCTCAATCTACGAGCAGTACTTC.